The 23 T cell receptor beta chains reported below all come from one sample, sequenced in a study of blood T cell repertoires in COVID-19. TCRdb's table, derived via immunoSEQ multiplex PCR, lists solely in-frame clones and lacks some. The sample consists of 65,000 to 100,000 clones, 89% of them appearing once. The sequenced sample was peripheral blood. The receptors come from a man aged 45-65 years with acute or convalescent COVID-19.

This rearrangement joins TRBV28 to TRBJ2-5, with D possibly matching TRBD1 (5 bases). V was cut by 3 bases and J by 2 bases, with 16 bases left in between. This CDR3 contains 16 residues. CDR1 and CDR2 from the germline V gene are MDHEN and SYDVKM. In DNA form, the CDR3 reads TGTGCCAGCAGTTTTAGGGGCCGGGTCGTGCAAGAGACCCAGTACTTC. It codes for CASSFRGRVVQETQYF.

The CDR3 DNA follows: TGTGCCAGCAGCCAAGACGCCACCAGGGGGGCTGGCAATGAGCAGTTCTTC. Amino acid sequence: CASSQDATRGAGNEQFF. The chain links TRBV3-1 (or the pseudogene TRBV3-2) to TRBJ2-1; possible D gene TRBD1, 7 bases. The germline gives CDR1 LGHDT, CDR2 YNNKEL (reference sequence). This CDR3 is built from 17 residues. V dropped 0 bases and J dropped 6 bases, with 18 bases sitting between them.

V gene TRBV12-3 or TRBV12-4 combines with J gene TRBJ2-4; weak D call: TRBD2 (7 bases). V was cut by 6 bases and J by 5 bases, with 11 bases left in between. The CDR3 has 13 residues. Here the CDR3 DNA reads TGTGCCAGCAGACGGGGGGCGGAAAACATTCAGTACTTC. It encodes CASRRGAENIQYF.

The chain is built from TRBV6-4 and TRBJ1-1; D is uncertain. In germline, CDR1 is MRHNA, CDR2 SNTAGT. V was pared by 4 bases and J by 5 bases, with 14 bases between. This CDR3 spans 14 amino acids. For the CDR3, the DNA is TGTGCCAGCAGTGCCAACAGTCGAGATACTGAAGCTTTCTTT. Residues: CASSANSRDTEAFF.

This clone was found a few times. V usage is TRBV10-1 and J usage is TRBJ2-7, with D possibly TRBD1 on 6 matching bases. The germline V gene has CDR1 WNHNN and CDR2 SYGVQD (reference sequence). V was pared by 0 bases and J by 2 bases, with 14 bases between. This CDR3 is 16 amino acids long. Here the CDR3 DNA reads TGCGCCAGCAGTGAGTCTTGGACAGCCTTGACCTACGAGCAGTACTTC. It translates to CASSESWTALTYEQYF.

V and J are TRBV21-1 and TRBJ1-3; TRBD1 is the table's D call and was not checked against the DNA. TRBV21-1 is classified as a pseudogene. The CDR3 runs to 15 residues. This CDR3 is CASSPRHPSGNTIYF. DNA of the CDR3: TGTGCCAGCAGCCCCCGACACCCCTCTGGAAACACCATATATTTT.

J is TRBJ1-1 and V is TRBV2; no reliable D call. Germline V gene lookup returns CDR1 SNHLY and CDR2 FYNNEI. The CDR3 length is 13 residues. Trimming removed 3 bases at V and 11 bases at J, with 16 bases between. In DNA form, the CDR3 reads TGTGCCAGCAGTGAGGAGGTACGTCTGAACGCTTTCTTT. It yields the protein CASSEEVRLNAFF. Full variable domain (missing parts from reference TRBV2 and TRBJ1-1): EPEVTQTPSHQVTQMGQEVILRCVPISNHLYFYWYRQILGQKVEFLVSFYNNEISEKSEIFDDQFSVERPDGSNFTLKIRSTKLEDSAMYFCASSEEVRLNAFFGQGTRLTVV.

The rearrangement joins TRBV24-1 to TRBJ2-3; TRBD1 matches 11 bases. This CDR3 is 16 amino acids long. V lost 4 bases and J lost 2; bases outside the gene matches: 4. Germline CDR1 reads KGHDR; CDR2 reads SFDVKD. In DNA form, the CDR3 reads TGTGCCACCAGTGACCCTGGACAGGGGGCCACAGATACGCAGTATTTT. This codes for CATSDPGQGATDTQYF.

The V call is TRBV11-2, the J call TRBJ2-1; 10 nucleotides align to TRBD2. Germline assignment: CDR1 SGHAT and CDR2 FQNNGV. The CDR3 is made up of 15 amino acids. J lost 7 bases, V lost 3 bases, and 6 bases had no gene match. The CDR3 bases are TGTGCCAGCAGCTTCCTAGCGGGGGCTCGGAATGAGCAGTTCTTC. Its translation: CASSFLAGARNEQFF.

The V and J genes are TRBV9 and TRBJ2-2, with 7 bases that match TRBD1. The CDR3 runs to 15 residues. The trim removed 2 bases at V and 1 base at J, leaving 2 bases unmatched. Per the germline V gene, CDR1 is SGDLS and CDR2 is YYNGEE. CDR3: CASSVRTGNTGELFF. The CDR3 DNA follows: TGTGCCAGCAGCGTTCGGACAGGGAACACCGGGGAGCTGTTTTTT.

The V gene is TRBV5-4, the J gene TRBJ2-1; 9 nucleotides align to TRBD2. V trimming: 4 bases; J trimming: 15 bases; junction bases outside the gene matches: 14. CDR1 is SGHNT, CDR2 YYREEE, per germline (reference sequence). This CDR3 has 14 residues. In nucleotides, the CDR3 is TGTGCCAGCAGCCAGGAGGCGGGGGGGCACCGTCCGTTCTTC. This codes for CASSQEAGGHRPFF.

The chain links TRBV9 to TRBJ2-5; 9 positions match TRBD2. V lost 7 bases, J lost 5 bases, and 15 bases stayed unmatched. Germline V gene sequence: CDR1 SGDLS, CDR2 YYNGEE. The CDR3 sequence is 16 residues long. This CDR3 is CASSIRPAGGGETQYF. As DNA, the CDR3 is TGTGCCAGCTCAATCCGGCCAGCGGGGGGAGGTGAGACCCAGTACTTC.

The chain joins TRBV5-5 to TRBJ2-5, with TRBD1 identical over 8 bases. With 6 bases clipped from V and 3 bases from J, the junction kept 19 bases outside the gene matches. Germline CDR1 SGHKS, CDR2 YYEKEE (reference sequence). The CDR3 loop spans 18 amino acids. CDR3 sequence: CASTRLLVDRVSKETQYF. CDR3 DNA: TGTGCCAGCACCCGACTCCTCGTGGACAGGGTATCTAAAGAGACCCAGTACTTC. The full variable domain, rest sourced from reference TRBV5-5 and TRBJ2-5, is DAGVTQSPTHLIKTRGQQVTLRCSPISGHKSVSWYQQVLGQGPQFIFQYYEKEERGRGNFPDRFSARQFPNYSSELNVNALLLGDSALYLCASTRLLVDRVSKETQYFGPGTRLLVL.

The chain uses TRBV19 and TRBJ1-1, with D perhaps TRBD1 (5 bases). The germline V and J ends were trimmed by 10 bases and 1 base, with 16 bases remaining between them. This CDR3 contains 14 residues. Germline V gene lookup returns CDR1 LNHDA and CDR2 SQIVND (reference sequence). CDR3 protein: CATNGGARNTEAFF. In DNA, the CDR3 is TGTGCCACCAATGGTGGGGCGAGGAACACTGAAGCTTTCTTT.

This clone was seen only once. The chain carries TRBV5-1 and TRBJ2-3; 11 nucleotides line up with TRBD2. CDR1 is SGHRS, CDR2 YFSETQ, per germline. CDR3 size: 16 residues. The V segment lost 5 bases and the J segment 1 base; nucleotides outside the gene matches: 6. In DNA, the CDR3 is TGCGCCAGCAGTCTCACTAGCGGGGGCCGCACAGATACGCAGTATTTT. It yields the protein CASSLTSGGRTDTQYF.

The V and J genes are TRBV2 and TRBJ1-5; 7 bases line up with TRBD1. The CDR3 sequence is 13 residues long. The J segment lost 8 bases and the V segment lost 7 bases, leaving 8 bases of the junction unmatched. Germline values: CDR1 SNHLY, CDR2 FYNNEI. The CDR3 DNA is TGTGCCAGCATCGACAGGGAAGGAAAGCCCCAGCATTTT. This encodes CASIDREGKPQHF.

The rearrangement uses TRBV5-1 and TRBJ1-5, with D uncertain. CDR1 and CDR2 from the germline V gene are SGHRS and YFSETQ. CDR3 length: 15 residues. V was clipped by 0 bases and J by 1 base, with 8 bases between them. CDR3 sequence: CASSLEGGSNQPQHF. DNA of the CDR3: TGCGCCAGCAGCTTGGAAGGAGGGAGCAATCAGCCCCAGCATTTT.

In nucleotides, the CDR3 is TGTGCCAGCAGCTCGTCGTTACGACAGGGCAATTCACCCCTCCACTTT. Amino acids: CASSSSLRQGNSPLHF. The chain is built from TRBV7-8 and TRBJ1-6; 7 bases fit TRBD1. Germline CDR1 is SGHVS and CDR2 is FQNEAQ. Unmatched junction bases numbered 10, after V lost 4 bases and J lost 7 bases. The CDR3 is 16 residues long.

The CDR3 loop is CASRLVNQPQHF. The DNA for the CDR3 is TGTGCCAGTAGGCTAGTCAATCAGCCCCAGCATTTT. This rearrangement joins TRBV19 to TRBJ1-5; D gene uncertain. Germline V lookup: CDR1 LNHDA, CDR2 SQIVND (reference sequence). The CDR3 loop spans 12 amino acids. V lost 6 bases and J 3 bases, leaving 6 bases between the germline ends.

The chain recombines TRBV23-1 with TRBJ1-2, with D hard to call. TRBV23-1 is labeled an ORF, and its function is uncertain. This CDR3 comprises 13 residues. With 4 bases removed from V and 6 bases from J, the gap between germline ends came to 12 bases. The CDR3 region is CASSPAAWHGYTF. CDR3 DNA: TGCGCCAGCAGTCCCGCCGCTTGGCATGGCTACACCTTC.

V is TRBV12-5 and J is TRBJ1-6, with D tentatively TRBD1 (5 bases). V gave up 1 base and J gave up 8 bases, with 6 bases separating them. The germline CDR1 and CDR2 sequences are LGHNT and FRNRAP. The CDR3 is 13 residues long. CDR3 region: CASGLGQYSPLHF. CDR3 in DNA: TGTGCTAGTGGTTTGGGACAGTATTCACCCCTCCACTTT.

The chain is built from TRBV11-2 and TRBJ1-2, with 11 nucleotides matching TRBD1. The CDR3 loop spans 18 amino acids. Germline V gene sequence: CDR1 SGHAT, CDR2 FQNNGV. The junction had 19 bases not matched to a gene; V was cut back by 5 bases and J by 8 bases. The CDR3 sequence: CASSGGGDRGSGSFGYTF. The CDR3 DNA follows: TGTGCCAGCAGCGGGGGCGGGGACAGGGGGTCCGGGTCGTTCGGCTACACCTTC.

The chain combines TRBV30 with TRBJ1-3; TRBD1 might be the D (6 bases). The V gene lost 0 bases and the J gene lost 1 base, with 13 bases spanning the gap. The germline V gene encodes CDR1 GTSNPN and CDR2 SVGIG (reference sequence). The CDR3 extends over 16 amino acids. CDR3 in amino acids: CAWSVVGRGSGNTIYF. The CDR3 DNA sequence: TGTGCCTGGAGTGTAGTGGGCAGGGGTTCTGGAAACACCATATATTTT.